This T cell receptor (beta chain) was recovered during a study of metastatic and nonmetastatic thyroid tumors. Study details: Both malignant and benign thyroid patients supplied peripheral blood and tumor or nodule tissue samples, across which the repertoires of these patients were then compared. Findings and caveats of the study: In both blood and tumor samples, TCR beta diversity was reported significantly higher for malignant than benign nodules.

Per the original data handling: A distant-metastasis classifier for papillary thyroid cancer was built using CDR3 differences across clinicopathological groups. Using MiXCR, TCRdb re-called clones from the PCR reads. TCRdb, not the authors, supplied the V and J calls. Here the sample spans about 41,000 clones, 20% to 30% being singletons. No treatment had been given to any patient before thyroid surgery. Trimming removed 3 bases at V and 2 bases at J, with 8 bases between. The CDR3 consists of 14 residues. Germline-derived CDR1 and CDR2 are KGHSH and LQKENI. Notes on this clone: The antigen is unknown.

The gene calls are TRBV18 and TRBJ1-3, with D unresolved. The TCR comes from a female donor with papillary thyroid cancer or a benign thyroid nodule (not recorded which). Some clones in this sample may be carry-over from other donors' samples. Specimen: tumor tissue. This CDR3 is CASSPVETGNTIYF. Written as DNA, the CDR3 is TGTGCCAGCTCACCTGTAGAAACTGGAAACACCATATATTTT.